This passage covers 25 T cell receptor beta chains from one sample sequenced in a study of T cells in Graves' hyperthyroidism and ophthalmopathy. Amplification yielded TCR beta CDR3 regions, with RNA transcripts as the source. The TCR CDR3 first-round RT-PCR relied on the HTBI primer set. MiXCR was run by TCRdb on the multiplex PCR reads, yielding one entry per CDR3 protein. The sample has 330,000 or so distinct CDR3 sequences; less than 20% are singletons. Sequences were obtained from blood. Every receptor here comes from a woman aged 40 to 49 with Graves' ophthalmopathy.

Many counts were recorded for this clonotype. The rearrangement uses TRBV28 and TRBJ1-3, with TRBD1 identical over 7 bases. Germline CDR1 reads MDHEN; CDR2 reads SYDVKM. V gave up 5 bases and J gave up 2 bases; unmatched junction bases: 6. The CDR3 is 15 residues long. CDR3 coding DNA: TGTGCCAGCAGTCCGACCGACAGGGCTGGAAACACCATATATTTT. Its translation is CASSPTDRAGNTIYF.

There are many counts of this clonotype. V is TRBV24-1 and J is TRBJ2-6; D gene uncertain. Trimming left V 4 bases short and J 2 bases short, with 8 bases between. This CDR3 contains 15 residues. CDR1 and CDR2 from the germline V gene are KGHDR and SFDVKD. The CDR3 here is CATSEDGTGANVLTF. CDR3 nucleotides: TGTGCCACCAGTGAGGACGGTACTGGGGCCAACGTCCTGACTTTC.

This clonotype was observed at least ten times. The chain is built from TRBV11-2 and TRBJ1-1; a possible D gene is TRBD1 (6 bases). V lost 0 bases to trimming and J lost 7 bases, with 18 bases between them. The CDR3 runs to 16 residues. Looked up from germline, CDR1 is SGHAT and CDR2 is FQNNGV. CDR3 in amino acids: CASSLDLPGEDGEAFF. In DNA form, the CDR3 reads TGTGCCAGCAGCTTAGATCTCCCAGGGGAGGATGGTGAAGCTTTCTTT.

This clonotype was recorded at least ten times. The chain couples TRBV19 to TRBJ1-1; D is unclear. The germline V gene has CDR1 LNHDA and CDR2 SQIVND (reference sequence). Trimming shortened V by 5 bases and J by 3 bases, and 10 bases separated the two germline ends. There are 13 residues in the CDR3. CDR3 nucleotide sequence: TGTGCCAGTAGTCTTGCCGCCTACACTGAAGCTTTCTTT. It yields the protein CASSLAAYTEAFF.

This clonotype appeared many times. V and J are TRBV7-2 and TRBJ2-5, with D possibly TRBD2 on 6 matching bases. Trimming left V 6 bases short and J 1 base short, with 9 bases between. The germline CDR1 and CDR2 sequences are SGHTA and FQGNSA. This CDR3 spans 13 amino acids. CDR3 bases: TGTGCCAGCAGATTTAGCGGCCAAGAGACCCAGTACTTC. This codes for CASRFSGQETQYF.

This clonotype was counted ten times or more. CDR3 coding DNA: TGTGCCAGCAGCGGGCCGGGCGGGGCTGAAGCTTTCTTT. Amino acid sequence: CASSGPGGAEAFF. This chain links TRBV12-3 or TRBV12-4 with TRBJ1-1; D ambiguous. The CDR3 contains 13 residues. Trimming stripped 6 bases from V and 6 bases from J, with 14 bases between.

This clonotype showed up just a few times. The gene calls are TRBV6-1 and TRBJ2-7, with 8 bases that match TRBD2. V was pared by 6 bases and J by 2 bases, with 9 bases of the junction left unmatched. There are 15 residues in the CDR3. The germline V gene encodes CDR1 MNHNS and CDR2 SASEGT. Here the CDR3 reads CASRGAGERTYEQYF. CDR3 DNA: TGTGCCAGCAGGGGAGCGGGAGAGCGGACCTACGAGCAGTACTTC.

The V call is TRBV29-1, the J call TRBJ1-1, with 7 bases identical to TRBD1. V shed 7 bases, J shed 4 bases, and the junction held 12 bases outside the gene matches. The CDR3 length is 14 residues. Germline V lookup: CDR1 SQVTM, CDR2 ANQGSEA. The CDR3 is CSAEKGQGGTEAFF. For the CDR3, the DNA is TGCAGCGCCGAAAAGGGGCAGGGGGGCACTGAAGCTTTCTTT.

The table lists this clonotype with many counts. The rearrangement uses TRBV7-3 and TRBJ1-1; D gene ambiguous. CDR3 length: 13 residues. Trimming removed 5 bases at V and 4 bases at J, with 11 bases between. CDR1 SGHTA and CDR2 FQGTGA come from the germline V gene. For the CDR3, the DNA is TGTGCCAGCAGCGTCGGTTGGGGCACTGAAGCTTTCTTT. This encodes CASSVGWGTEAFF.

This clonotype was seen repeatedly, ten times or more. V and J are TRBV6-1 and TRBJ1-1; D perhaps matches TRBD1 (5 bases). The CDR3 consists of 15 residues. CDR1 MNHNS and CDR2 SASEGT come from the germline V gene. V shed 3 bases and J shed 4 bases, with 15 bases lying between them. The CDR3 loop reads CASSEKWGGFTEAFF. For the CDR3, the DNA is TGTGCCAGCAGTGAGAAATGGGGGGGTTTCACTGAAGCTTTCTTT.

V usage is TRBV18 and J usage is TRBJ2-5; D is unclear. The CDR3 length is 12 residues. Trimming stripped 2 bases from V and 4 bases from J, with 5 bases between. Germline V gene data show CDR1 as KGHSH and CDR2 as LQKENI. The CDR3 DNA reads as TGTGCCAGCTCACCAATGGGAGAGACCCAGTACTTC. This translates into CASSPMGETQYF.

This clonotype has a count of ten or more. This chain joins TRBV29-1 and TRBJ2-7; 12 bases are shared with TRBD1. V shed 6 bases, J shed 7 bases, and the junction held 7 bases outside the gene matches. Per germline, CDR1 SQVTM and CDR2 ANQGSEA. CDR3 length equals 13 residues. The CDR3 is CSVVPGQGAEQYF. As DNA, the CDR3 is TGCAGCGTCGTCCCGGGACAGGGGGCGGAGCAGTACTTC.

This clonotype has a count of ten or more. The gene calls are TRBV20-1 and TRBJ2-5; possible D gene TRBD2, 6 bases. Germline V CDR1 and CDR2: DFQATT, SNEGSKA (reference sequence). The ends were cut back, 6 bases at V and 5 bases at J, with 19 bases in the middle. This CDR3 spans 14 amino acids. CDR3 sequence: CSASSLAIGETQYF. Here the CDR3 DNA reads TGCAGTGCATCCTCCCTAGCGATCGGGGAGACCCAGTACTTC.

This clonotype was seen only a few times. V is TRBV6-1 and J is TRBJ2-7; D may correspond to TRBD1 or TRBD2 (5 bases each). CDR1 and CDR2 from the germline V gene are MNHNS and SASEGT. This CDR3 has 14 residues. The V end lost 6 bases, the J end lost 0 bases, and 12 bases lay between the germline ends. CDR3 loop: CASSPQDFSYEQYF. The CDR3 DNA follows: TGTGCCAGCAGCCCACAGGACTTCTCCTACGAGCAGTACTTC.

This clonotype was observed many times. The chain recombines TRBV6-5 with TRBJ1-1; possible D gene TRBD1, 5 bases. The germline V and J ends were trimmed by 7 bases and 4 bases, with 7 bases remaining between them. Germline V gene lookup returns CDR1 MNHEY and CDR2 SVGAGI. This CDR3 is 11 amino acids long. This CDR3 is CASKQVTEAFF. CDR3 nucleotide sequence: TGTGCCAGCAAACAGGTCACTGAAGCTTTCTTT.

The V and J genes are TRBV28 and TRBJ2-5; 9 bases match TRBD2. The V gene end was trimmed by 1 base and the J gene end by 5 bases; junction bases not matched to a gene: 5. Germline V gene lookup returns CDR1 MDHEN and CDR2 SYDVKM. The CDR3 has 15 residues. CDR3 amino acids: CASSLSGGGAETQYF. CDR3 sequence (DNA): TGTGCCAGCAGTTTATCCGGCGGGGGGGCGGAGACCCAGTACTTC.

This clonotype has only a few counts. J is TRBJ2-5 and V is TRBV27; TRBD2 agrees at 10 bases. Per the germline V gene, CDR1 is MNHEY and CDR2 is SMNVEV (reference sequence). This CDR3 has 15 residues. Trimming removed 5 bases from V and 5 bases from J; junction bases left unmatched: 8. The CDR3 bases are TGTGCCAGCAGTCCCACTAGCGGGGTTGGGGAGACCCAGTACTTC. The encoded protein is CASSPTSGVGETQYF.

The V call is TRBV28, the J call TRBJ1-1; no definite D call. Trimming pared 6 bases from V and 5 bases from J, leaving 10 bases between. Germline lookup yields CDR1 MDHEN and CDR2 SYDVKM. This CDR3 spans 12 amino acids. The CDR3 region is CASSRIRTEAFF. The CDR3 bases are TGTGCCAGCAGCCGAATTCGTACTGAAGCTTTCTTT.

This sequence joins TRBV30 and TRBJ1-3, with D maybe TRBD1 (6 bases). Trimming cost V 0 bases and J 4 bases, with 13 bases left between them. The germline V gene has CDR1 GTSNPN and CDR2 SVGIG (reference sequence). CDR3 length: 15 amino acids. CDR3 region: CAWSVYGTPGNTIYF. For the CDR3, the DNA is TGTGCCTGGAGTGTTTACGGGACACCCGGAAACACCATATATTTT.

This clonotype was counted many times. V usage is TRBV15 and J usage is TRBJ2-4; D is perhaps TRBD2 (5 bases). The V gene lost 0 bases and the J gene lost 1 base, with 13 bases spanning the gap. From germline, CDR1 is LNHNV and CDR2 YYDKDF (reference sequence). The CDR3 loop spans 17 amino acids. This chain's CDR3 is CATSRDLGPGAKNIQYF. CDR3 nucleotide sequence: TGTGCCACCAGCAGAGATCTGGGCCCGGGGGCCAAAAACATTCAGTACTTC. Filled out from reference TRBV15 and TRBJ2-4, the complete variable domain reads DAMVIQNPRYQVTQFGKPVTLSCSQTLNHNVMYWYQQKSSQAPKLLFHYYDKDFNNEADTPDNFQSRRPNTSFCFLDIRSPGLGDTAMYLCATSRDLGPGAKNIQYFGAGTRLSVL.

V gene TRBV30 combines with J gene TRBJ2-7; D might be TRBD1 (6 bases). V lost 7 bases to trimming and J lost 2 bases, with 15 bases between them. The CDR3 runs 13 residues. Germline V lookup: CDR1 GTSNPN, CDR2 SVGIG (reference sequence). CDR3 loop: CASNRDIPYEQYF. The CDR3 bases are TGTGCCTCGAACCGGGACATTCCCTACGAGCAGTACTTC.

Within the sample, this clonotype is medium-sized. The genes are TRBV28 and TRBJ2-7; 10 nucleotides agree with TRBD2. CDR1 and CDR2 from the germline V gene are MDHEN and SYDVKM. The CDR3 runs 13 residues. With V trimmed by 8 bases and J by 4 bases, 5 bases remained unmatched. This chain's CDR3 is CASLGLARYEQYF. The CDR3 DNA reads as TGTGCCAGCCTGGGACTAGCGAGATACGAGCAGTACTTC.

The chain uses TRBV30 and TRBJ2-5; D may be TRBD1 (6 bases). The germline V and J ends were trimmed by 5 bases and 4 bases, with 11 bases remaining between them. The length of the CDR3 is 12 residues. The V gene's germline CDR1 is GTSNPN and CDR2 SVGIG (reference sequence). CDR3 sequence (DNA): TGTGCCTGGGGGGGCAGGGCAGAGACCCAGTACTTC. Protein product: CAWGGRAETQYF. The whole variable domain, remainder taken from reference TRBV30 and TRBJ2-5, is SQTIHQWPATLVQPVGSPLSLECTVEGTSNPNLYWYRQAAGRGLQLLFYSVGIGQISSEVPQNLSASRPQDRQFILSSKKLLLSDSGFYLCAWGGRAETQYFGPGTRLLVL.

Many counts were recorded for this clonotype. The J gene is TRBJ1-2, the V gene TRBV7-9; no reliable D call. CDR1 is SEHNR and CDR2 is FQNEAQ in the germline V gene (reference sequence). Trimming shortened V by 4 bases and J by 0 bases, and 12 bases separated the two germline ends. The CDR3 is made up of 15 amino acids. For the CDR3, the DNA is TGTGCCAGCAGCTCATCGAAAAGGGCTAACTATGGCTACACCTTC. Protein sequence: CASSSSKRANYGYTF.

V usage is TRBV3-1 and J usage is TRBJ2-6; 13 bases match TRBD2. CDR1 and CDR2 (germline): LGHDT, YNNKEL (reference sequence). With V trimmed by 6 bases and J by 0 bases, 8 bases remained unmatched. The CDR3 runs 19 residues. CDR3 region: CASSFWGLAGNSGANVLTF. CDR3 nucleotide sequence: TGTGCCAGCAGTTTTTGGGGACTAGCGGGAAACTCTGGGGCCAACGTCCTGACTTTC.